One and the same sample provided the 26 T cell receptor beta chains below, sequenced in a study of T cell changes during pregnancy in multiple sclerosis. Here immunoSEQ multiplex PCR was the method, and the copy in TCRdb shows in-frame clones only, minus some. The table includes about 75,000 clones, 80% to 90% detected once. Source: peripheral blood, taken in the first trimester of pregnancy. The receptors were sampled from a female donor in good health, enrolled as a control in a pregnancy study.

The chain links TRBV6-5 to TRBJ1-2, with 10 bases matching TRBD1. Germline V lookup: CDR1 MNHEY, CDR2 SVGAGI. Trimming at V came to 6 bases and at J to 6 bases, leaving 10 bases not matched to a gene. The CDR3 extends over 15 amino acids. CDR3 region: CASRRQGAQANGYTF. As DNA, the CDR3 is TGTGCCAGCAGGAGACAGGGGGCGCAGGCTAATGGCTACACCTTC.

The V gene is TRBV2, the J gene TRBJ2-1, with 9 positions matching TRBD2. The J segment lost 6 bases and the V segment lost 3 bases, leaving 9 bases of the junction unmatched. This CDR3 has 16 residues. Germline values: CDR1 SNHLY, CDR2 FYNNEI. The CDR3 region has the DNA TGTGCCAGCAGTGACTCCCGAGCGGGGGGCCTCAATGAGCAGTTCTTC. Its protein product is CASSDSRAGGLNEQFF. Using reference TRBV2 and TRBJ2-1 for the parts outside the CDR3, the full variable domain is EPEVTQTPSHQVTQMGQEVILRCVPISNHLYFYWYRQILGQKVEFLVSFYNNEISEKSEIFDDQFSVERPDGSNFTLKIRSTKLEDSAMYFCASSDSRAGGLNEQFFGPGTRLTVL.

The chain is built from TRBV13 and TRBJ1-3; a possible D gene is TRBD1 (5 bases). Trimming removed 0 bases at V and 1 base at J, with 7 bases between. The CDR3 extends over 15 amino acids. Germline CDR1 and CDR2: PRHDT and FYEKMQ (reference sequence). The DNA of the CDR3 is TGTGCCAGCAGCTTAGGAAGGGGATCTGGAAACACCATATATTTT. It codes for CASSLGRGSGNTIYF.

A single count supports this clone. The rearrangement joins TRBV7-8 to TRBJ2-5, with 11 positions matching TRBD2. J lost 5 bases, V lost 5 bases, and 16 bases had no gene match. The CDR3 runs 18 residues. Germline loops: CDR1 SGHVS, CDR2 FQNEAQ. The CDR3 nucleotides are TGTGCCAGCAGCCCTCAGCGGCTAGCGGGGGGAAGGGAGGAGACCCAGTACTTC. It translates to CASSPQRLAGGREETQYF. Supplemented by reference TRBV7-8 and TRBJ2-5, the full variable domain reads GAGVSQSPRYKVAKRGQDVALRCDPISGHVSLFWYQQALGQGPEFLTYFQNEAQLDKSGLPSDRFFAERPEGSVSTLKIQRTQQEDSAVYLCASSPQRLAGGREETQYFGPGTRLLVL.

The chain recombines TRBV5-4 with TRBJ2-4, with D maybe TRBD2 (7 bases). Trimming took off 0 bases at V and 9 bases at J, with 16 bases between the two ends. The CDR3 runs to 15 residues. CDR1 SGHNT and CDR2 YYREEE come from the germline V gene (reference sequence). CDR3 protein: CASSLVAGARSIQYF. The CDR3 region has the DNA TGTGCCAGCAGCTTGGTTGCGGGGGCGCGTAGCATTCAGTACTTC.

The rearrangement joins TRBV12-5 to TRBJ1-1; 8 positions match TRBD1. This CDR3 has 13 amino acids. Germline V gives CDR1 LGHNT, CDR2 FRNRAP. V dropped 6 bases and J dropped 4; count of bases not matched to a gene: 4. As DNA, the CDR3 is TGTGCTAGTGGACCCACAGGGGGCACTGAAGCTTTCTTT. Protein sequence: CASGPTGGTEAFF.

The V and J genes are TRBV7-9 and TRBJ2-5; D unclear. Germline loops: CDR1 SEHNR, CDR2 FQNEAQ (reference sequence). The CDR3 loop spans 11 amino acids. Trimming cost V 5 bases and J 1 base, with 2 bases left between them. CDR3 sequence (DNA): TGTGCCAGCAGCCTCCAAGAGACCCAGTACTTC. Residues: CASSLQETQYF. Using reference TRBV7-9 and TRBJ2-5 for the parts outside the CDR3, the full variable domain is DTGVSQNPRHKITKRGQNVTFRCDPISEHNRLYWYRQTLGQGPEFLTYFQNEAQLEKSRLLSDRFSAERPKGSFSTLEIQRTEQGDSAMYLCASSLQETQYFGPGTRLLVL.

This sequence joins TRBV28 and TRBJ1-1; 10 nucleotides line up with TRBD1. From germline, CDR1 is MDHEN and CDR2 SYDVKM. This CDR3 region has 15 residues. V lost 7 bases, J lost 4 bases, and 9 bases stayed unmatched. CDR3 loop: CASTTWDRGGTEAFF. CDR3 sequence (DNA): TGTGCCAGCACCACGTGGGACAGGGGAGGCACTGAAGCTTTCTTT.

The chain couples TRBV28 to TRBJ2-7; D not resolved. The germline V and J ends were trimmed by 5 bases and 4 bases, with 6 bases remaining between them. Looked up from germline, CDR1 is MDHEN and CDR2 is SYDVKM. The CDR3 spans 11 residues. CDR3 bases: TGTGCCAGCAGTCACAGATACGAGCAGTACTTC. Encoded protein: CASSHRYEQYF.

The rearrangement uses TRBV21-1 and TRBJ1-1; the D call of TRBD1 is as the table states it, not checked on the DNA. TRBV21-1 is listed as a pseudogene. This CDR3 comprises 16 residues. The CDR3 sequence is CASSNRGLQENTEAFF. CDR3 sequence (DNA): TGTGCCAGCAGCAACCGTGGCCTCCAGGAGAACACTGAAGCTTTCTTT.

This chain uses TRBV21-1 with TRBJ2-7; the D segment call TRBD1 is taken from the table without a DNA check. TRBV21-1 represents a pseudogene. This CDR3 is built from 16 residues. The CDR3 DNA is TGTGCCAGCAGCACAAGACAGGCCAGTTACTACTACGAGCAGTACTTC. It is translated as CASSTRQASYYYEQYF.

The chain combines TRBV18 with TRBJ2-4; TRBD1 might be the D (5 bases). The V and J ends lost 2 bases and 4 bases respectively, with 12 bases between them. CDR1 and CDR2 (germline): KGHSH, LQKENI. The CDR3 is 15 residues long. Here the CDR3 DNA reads TGTGCCAGCTCACCAATGGCTGGGGCAAAAAACATTCAGTACTTC. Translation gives CASSPMAGAKNIQYF.

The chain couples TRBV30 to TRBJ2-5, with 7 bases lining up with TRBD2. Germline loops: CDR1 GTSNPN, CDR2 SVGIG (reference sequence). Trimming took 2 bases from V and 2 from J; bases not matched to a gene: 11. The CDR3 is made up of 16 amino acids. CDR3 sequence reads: CAWSRGLRGVQETQYF. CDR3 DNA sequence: TGTGCCTGGAGTAGGGGTCTCCGGGGGGTTCAAGAGACCCAGTACTTC.

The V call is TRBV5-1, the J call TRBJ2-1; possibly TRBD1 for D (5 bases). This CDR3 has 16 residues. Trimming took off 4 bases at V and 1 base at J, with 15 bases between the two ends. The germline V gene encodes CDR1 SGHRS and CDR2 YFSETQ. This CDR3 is CASSLDSLVSYNEQFF. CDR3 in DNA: TGCGCCAGCAGCCTTGACAGCTTAGTATCCTACAATGAGCAGTTCTTC.

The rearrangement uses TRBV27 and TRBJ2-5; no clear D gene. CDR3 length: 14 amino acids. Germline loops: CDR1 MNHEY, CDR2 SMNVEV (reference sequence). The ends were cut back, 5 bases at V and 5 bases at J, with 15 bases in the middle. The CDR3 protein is CASSPLSRRETQYF. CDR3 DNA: TGTGCCAGCAGTCCCCTGTCACGCCGGGAGACCCAGTACTTC.

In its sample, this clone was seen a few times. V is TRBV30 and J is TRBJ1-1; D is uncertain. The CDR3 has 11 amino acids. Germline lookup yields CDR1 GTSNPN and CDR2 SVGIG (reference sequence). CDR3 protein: CACFPGTEAFF. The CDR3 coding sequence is TGTGCTTGCTTTCCGGGCACTGAAGCTTTCTTT.

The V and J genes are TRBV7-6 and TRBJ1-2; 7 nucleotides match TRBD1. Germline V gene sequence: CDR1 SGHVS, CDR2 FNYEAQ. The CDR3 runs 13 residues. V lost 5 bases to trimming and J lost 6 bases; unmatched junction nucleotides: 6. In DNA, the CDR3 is TGTGCCAGCAGCCCCGAGACAGGGAATGGCTACACCTTC. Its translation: CASSPETGNGYTF.

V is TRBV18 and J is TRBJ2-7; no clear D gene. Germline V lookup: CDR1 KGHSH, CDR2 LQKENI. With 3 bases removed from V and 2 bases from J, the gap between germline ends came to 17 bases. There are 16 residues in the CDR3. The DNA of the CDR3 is TGTGCCAGCTCACCGTTAAACAGACCTGCCGCCTACGAGCAGTACTTC. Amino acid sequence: CASSPLNRPAAYEQYF. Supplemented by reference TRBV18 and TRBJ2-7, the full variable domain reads NAGVMQNPRHLVRRRGQEARLRCSPMKGHSHVYWYRQLPEEGLKFMVYLQKENIIDESGMPKERFSAEFPKEGPSILRIQQVVRGDSAAYFCASSPLNRPAAYEQYFGPGTRLTVT.

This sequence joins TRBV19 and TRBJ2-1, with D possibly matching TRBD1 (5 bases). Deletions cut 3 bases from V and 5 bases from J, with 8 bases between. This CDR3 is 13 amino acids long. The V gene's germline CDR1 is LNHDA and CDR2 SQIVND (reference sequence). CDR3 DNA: TGTGCCAGTAGTATGGGGCTAGACAATGAGCAGTTCTTC. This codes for CASSMGLDNEQFF.

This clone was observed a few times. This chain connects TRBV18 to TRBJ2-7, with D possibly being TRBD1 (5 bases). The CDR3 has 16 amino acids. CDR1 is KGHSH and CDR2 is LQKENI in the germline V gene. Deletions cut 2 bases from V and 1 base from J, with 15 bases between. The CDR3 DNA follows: TGTGCCAGCTCACCAACAGGCCCCTTAAAATCCTACGAGCAGTACTTC. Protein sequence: CASSPTGPLKSYEQYF.

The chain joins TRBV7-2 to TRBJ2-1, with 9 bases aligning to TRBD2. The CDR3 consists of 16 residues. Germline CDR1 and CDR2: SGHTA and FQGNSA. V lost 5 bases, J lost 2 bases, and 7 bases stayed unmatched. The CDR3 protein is CASSPTSGTTYNEQFF. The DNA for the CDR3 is TGTGCCAGCAGCCCGACTAGCGGAACCACCTACAATGAGCAGTTCTTC.

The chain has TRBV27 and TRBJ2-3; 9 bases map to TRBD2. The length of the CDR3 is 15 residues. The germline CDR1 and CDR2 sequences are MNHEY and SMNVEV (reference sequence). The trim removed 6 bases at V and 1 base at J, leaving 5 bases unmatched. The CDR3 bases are TGTGCCAGCAGCCTTAGCGGGGGACGCACAGATACGCAGTATTTT. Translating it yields CASSLSGGRTDTQYF.

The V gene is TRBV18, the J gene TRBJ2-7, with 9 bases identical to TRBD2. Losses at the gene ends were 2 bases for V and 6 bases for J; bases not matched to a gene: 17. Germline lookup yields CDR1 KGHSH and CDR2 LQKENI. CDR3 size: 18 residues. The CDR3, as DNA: TGTGCCAGCTCACCAGGGCTAGCGGGACCCGCAACTACCCTCGAGCAGTACTTC. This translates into CASSPGLAGPATTLEQYF.

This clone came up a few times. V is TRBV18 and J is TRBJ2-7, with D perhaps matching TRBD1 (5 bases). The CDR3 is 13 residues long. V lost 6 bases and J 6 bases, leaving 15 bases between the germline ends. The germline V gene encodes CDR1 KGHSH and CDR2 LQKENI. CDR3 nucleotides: TGTGCCAGCTCCCAAGACAGCTTTGGCGAGCAGTACTTC. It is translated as CASSQDSFGEQYF.

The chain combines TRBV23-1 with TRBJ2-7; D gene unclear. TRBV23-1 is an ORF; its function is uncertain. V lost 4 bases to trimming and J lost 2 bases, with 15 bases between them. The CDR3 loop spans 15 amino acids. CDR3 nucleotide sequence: TGCGCCAGCAGTCCCGAATCAGTTTCACCCTACGAGCAGTACTTC. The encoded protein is CASSPESVSPYEQYF.

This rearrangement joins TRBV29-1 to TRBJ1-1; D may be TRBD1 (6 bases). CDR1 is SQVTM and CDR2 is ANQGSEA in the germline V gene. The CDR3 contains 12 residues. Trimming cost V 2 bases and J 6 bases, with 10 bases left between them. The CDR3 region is CSVETGISEAFF. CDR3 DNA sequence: TGCAGCGTTGAAACAGGGATTTCTGAAGCTTTCTTT.